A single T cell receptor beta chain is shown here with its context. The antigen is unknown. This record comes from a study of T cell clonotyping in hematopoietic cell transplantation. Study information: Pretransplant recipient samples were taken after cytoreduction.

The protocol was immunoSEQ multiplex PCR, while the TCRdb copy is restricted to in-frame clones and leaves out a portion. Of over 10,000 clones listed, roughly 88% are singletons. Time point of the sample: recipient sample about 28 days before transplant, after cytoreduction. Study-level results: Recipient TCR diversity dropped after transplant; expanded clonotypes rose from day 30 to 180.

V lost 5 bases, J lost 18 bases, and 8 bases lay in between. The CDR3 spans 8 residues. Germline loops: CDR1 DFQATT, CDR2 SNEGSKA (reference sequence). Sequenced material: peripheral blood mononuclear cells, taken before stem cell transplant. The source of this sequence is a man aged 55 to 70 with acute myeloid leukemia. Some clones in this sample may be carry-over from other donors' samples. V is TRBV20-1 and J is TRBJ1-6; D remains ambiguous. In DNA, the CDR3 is TGCAGTGCTGAAGACGGCCACTTT. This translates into CSAEDGHF.